The 7 T cell receptor beta chains below all came from one sample that was sequenced in a study of CD8 T cells in Susac syndrome. Reverse transcription of about 0.45 to 1 ug RNA was carried out with random hexamers. MiXCR, run by TCRdb on the immunoSEQ multiplex PCR reads, gives a single entry per CDR3 protein. Altogether about 200,000 distinct CDR3 sequences are present, about 95% being singletons, with the ten largest covering approximately 0.097%. Sequencing input: CD4+ T cells from PBMCs. The origin of the receptors is a human donor with multiple sclerosis.

As to this clonotype: An end of the junction differs from the germline gene, which may be a read error. The chain links TRBV20-1 to TRBJ2-1, with D possibly TRBD2 on 6 matching bases. The V gene's germline CDR1 is DFQATT and CDR2 SNEGSKA (reference sequence). This CDR3 contains 11 residues. The chain's CDR3 is CSAFRKEGRIF. In nucleotides, the CDR3 is TGCAGTGCCTTTAGAAAGGAGGGCCGAATCTTC.

The V gene is TRBV15, the J gene TRBJ1-5; no clear D. Germline V gene data show CDR1 as LNHNV and CDR2 as YYDKDF (reference sequence). V shed 0 bases and J shed 7 bases, with 7 bases lying between them. The CDR3 spans 13 residues. The CDR3: CATSRDLTQPQHF. The CDR3, as DNA: TGTGCCACCAGCAGAGATCTGACCCAGCCCCAGCATTTT.

This chain connects TRBV24-1 to TRBJ2-3; 9 bases agree with TRBD1. Germline V gene sequence: CDR1 KGHDR, CDR2 SFDVKD. Trimming removed 2 bases from V and 5 bases from J; junction bases left unmatched: 7. The CDR3 has 16 amino acids. In DNA, the CDR3 is TGTGCCACCAGTGATTGGGGACAGGGTCGCGAAGATACGCAGTATTTT. Amino acid sequence: CATSDWGQGREDTQYF.

V and J are TRBV20-1 and TRBJ2-7; D not certain. V lost 7 bases and J lost 3, with 10 bases in between. There are 11 residues in the CDR3. Germline V gene data show CDR1 as DFQATT and CDR2 as SNEGSKA (reference sequence). The CDR3 region has the DNA TGCAGTGTTCGCAGTGACTACGAGCAGTACTTC. It specifies CSVRSDYEQYF.

The chain employs TRBV7-3 and TRBJ2-7, with 12 bases aligning to TRBD1. J was trimmed by 6 bases and V by 4 bases; bases with no gene match: 4. The CDR3 length is 14 residues. Per germline, CDR1 SGHTA and CDR2 FQGTGA. CDR3 amino acids: CASSSGQGASEQYF. DNA of the CDR3: TGTGCCAGCAGCTCGGGACAGGGGGCCTCCGAGCAGTACTTC.

V and J are TRBV29-1 and TRBJ2-1; 9 bases align to TRBD2. Per the germline V gene, CDR1 is SQVTM and CDR2 is ANQGSEA. The CDR3 spans 12 residues. Trimming removed 7 bases from V and 7 bases from J; junction bases left unmatched: 5. CDR3 nucleotides: TGCAGCGCGCGGCGGGAGGGGAATGAGCAGTTCTTC. This encodes CSARREGNEQFF.

The J gene is TRBJ1-6, the V gene TRBV29-1; D is undetermined. The CDR3 runs to 16 residues. Germline V lookup: CDR1 SQVTM, CDR2 ANQGSEA. Deletions cut 0 bases from V and 8 bases from J, with 17 bases between. The CDR3 sequence is CSVEDHRPIGDSPLHF. The CDR3 nucleotides are TGCAGCGTTGAAGATCATAGGCCGATTGGGGATTCACCCCTCCACTTT.